This T cell receptor (beta chain) was identified in a study of long-term antiretroviral therapy in people with HIV (dated 2022 in TCRdb). Study-wide context: The earliest samples were collected roughly a decade before the 2015 WHO recommendation for immediate ART, at a time when ART was usually postponed until CD4 counts fell. A total of roughly 200 cryopreserved PBMC samples were contributed to the cohort by 30 adults with confirmed HIV infection, with samples collected serially over a mean of approximately six years (range 1-12). Among the roughly 30 participants with HIV, ten to eleven were female. A retrospective serial study tested whether changes in peripheral blood TRB repertoire composition and diversity were associated with ART initiation and durable HIV suppression. No cross-contamination during QIAcube processing was shown when test extractions of a monoclonal T-cell line were performed alongside about 30 polyclonal samples.

The paper's findings and limits, for the study overall: Inferences about post-ART repertoire changes are limited because no data were available on ART adherence, viral resistance or therapy changes. The samples were dated from about 2003 to 2018, and the ART regimens that were used may be less effective than current ART regimens. Because pre-ART samples had limited cell numbers, profiling was done on unsorted PBMC rather than on sorted CD4+ and CD8+ T cells. Owing to limited PBMC availability, only the TCR beta chain was sequenced, without alpha chain pairing. The repertoire was dominated across all time points by expanded TRB clones identified before ART initiation, although this dominance was seen to fluctuate and to decrease in many PLHIV after ART. CDR3 length ranges in HIV repertoires were narrower than in controls, and network structure suggested an antigen-experienced repertoire with only a slight naive shift after ART. ART initiation was associated with a significant increase in TRB diversity, but diversity stayed significantly below transplant donor controls even after long-term ART.

Sequencing of the TRB variable region was done with the immunoSEQ hsTCRB v3.0 assay at survey level resolution. TRB sequencing targeted a depth of about 40,000-50,000 T-cell genomes per sample. Pooled TRB libraries were sequenced on an Illumina MiSeq with a v3 150-cycle kit. The authors processed their data as follows. Analysis of repertoires was carried out in R inside a reproducible Nextflow workflow spanning QC, data transformation and analysis. Custom analyses were implemented in LymphoSeq2, an R package for AIRR-Seq data exploration. A handful of samples that produced fewer than 5000 total TRB sequences were removed, so 190 or so HIV repertoires were analyzed. Among the roughly 190 retained HIV repertoires, fewer than 65 were collected before ART initiation and 129 after ART initiation. Repertoires were downsampled to 5000 TRB nucleotide sequences, and summary statistics were averaged over 100 downsampling iterations. Only TRB sequences with CDR3 regions of at least seven amino acids were retained for analysis. Two measures captured diversity: a Shannon entropy-derived clonality score and the Gini coefficient. In the repertoire networks, any two of the top 5000 CDR3 amino acid sequences were connected whenever the two sequences differed by an edit distance of one. Antigen specificity groups and MHC restriction were predicted for TRB CDR3 amino acid sequences with GLIPH2. To flag known CMV, EBV, HIV or tissue antigen associations, CDR3 amino acid sequences were matched against VDJdb and McPAS-TCR. Pre-ART, post-ART and control groups were compared with Wilcoxon signed-rank tests and Holm-Bonferroni correction. Held by TCRdb, this immuneACCESS table contains in-frame sequences only and omits some clones. Under half of the omission traces to an unresolved V gene where checked; the cause of the rest is unknown. V and J calls and clone size follow that table, whereas D and trimming were derived from the DNA. The sample table holds more than 15,000 clones, of which approximately 94% were seen once. The ten most abundant clones make up approximately 4.6% of the sample.

Remarks on this clone: Its antigen target is currently unknown. Qualities for individual bases were not recorded, and no much larger clone is one base off.

Inclusion was restricted to participants for whom at least one PBMC sample before ART initiation and at least two post-ART samples were available. Every participant with HIV received treatment in the United States of America. Before DNA extraction, cryopreserved samples of about 0.95-11 million PBMC were thawed and then washed. At the time of the earliest PBMC sample for each participant with HIV, ages ranged from about 20 to 54 years. PBMC samples from each participant spanned 1-4 timepoints before ART initiation and 2-8 timepoints after ART initiation, with a median of 7 samples. For every participant, serial HIV viral load, CD4+ T-cell count, ART history and demographic data were obtained. Genomic DNA was extracted from unsorted PBMC with a Qiagen kit on a QIAcube, processed in batches of 12 samples. The sequences come from unsorted PBMCs, collected nearly 6.5 years after starting antiretroviral therapy. This TCR was recovered from a woman between 45 and 65 years old with HIV.

CDR3 region: CASSPQGVTFYGYTF. The nucleotides read TGTGCCAGCAGCCCACAGGGAGTGACTTTCTATGGCTACACCTTC. The V and J genes are TRBV5-6 and TRBJ1-2; TRBD1 could be the D gene, as 6 bases match. Deletion took 4 bases off V and 4 bases off J, with a span of 17 bases between the germline ends. Counted from cysteine to phenylalanine, this CDR3 has 15 amino acids. The CDR3 DNA has 45 bases and is translated from base 1. According to the germline V gene, CDR1 reads SGHDT and CDR2 reads YYEEEE.